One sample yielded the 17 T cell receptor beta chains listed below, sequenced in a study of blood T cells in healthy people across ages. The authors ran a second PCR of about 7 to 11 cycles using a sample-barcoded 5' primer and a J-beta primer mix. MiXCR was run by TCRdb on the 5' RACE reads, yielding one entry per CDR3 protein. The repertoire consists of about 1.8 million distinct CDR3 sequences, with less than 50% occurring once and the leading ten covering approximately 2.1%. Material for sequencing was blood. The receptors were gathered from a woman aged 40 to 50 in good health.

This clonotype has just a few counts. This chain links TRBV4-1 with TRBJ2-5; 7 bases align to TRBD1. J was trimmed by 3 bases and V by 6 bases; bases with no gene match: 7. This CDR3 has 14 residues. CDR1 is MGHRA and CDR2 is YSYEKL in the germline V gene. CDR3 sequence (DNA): TGCGCCAGCAGAGACAGGGTCGGGGAAGAGACCCAGTACTTC. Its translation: CASRDRVGEETQYF.

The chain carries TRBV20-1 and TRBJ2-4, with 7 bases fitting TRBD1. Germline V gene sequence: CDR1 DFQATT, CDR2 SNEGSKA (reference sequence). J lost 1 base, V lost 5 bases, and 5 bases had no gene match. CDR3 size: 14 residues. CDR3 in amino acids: CSAWTGYAKNIQYF. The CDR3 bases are TGCAGTGCTTGGACAGGTTATGCCAAAAACATTCAGTACTTC.

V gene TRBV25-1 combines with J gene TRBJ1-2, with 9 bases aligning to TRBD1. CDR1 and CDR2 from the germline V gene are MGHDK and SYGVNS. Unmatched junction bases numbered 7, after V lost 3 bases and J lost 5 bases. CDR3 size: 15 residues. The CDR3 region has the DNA TGTGCCAGCAGTGACCAGGACAGGGGAAGTTATGGCTACACCTTC. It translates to CASSDQDRGSYGYTF.

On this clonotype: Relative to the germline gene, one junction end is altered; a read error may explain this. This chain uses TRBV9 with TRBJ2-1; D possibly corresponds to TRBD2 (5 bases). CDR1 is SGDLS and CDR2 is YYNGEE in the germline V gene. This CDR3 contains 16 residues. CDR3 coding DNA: TGTGCCAGCAGCCGGAGGCTCGGTAGCTCCTACGATGAGCAGTTCTTC. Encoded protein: CASSRRLGSSYDEQFF.

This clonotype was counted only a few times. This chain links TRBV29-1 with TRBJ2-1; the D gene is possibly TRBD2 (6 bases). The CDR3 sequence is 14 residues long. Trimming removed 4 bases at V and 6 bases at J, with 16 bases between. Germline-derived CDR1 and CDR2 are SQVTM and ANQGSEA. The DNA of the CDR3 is TGCAGCGTTGGGGCTGCAGGGAGGTTCAATGAGCAGTTCTTC. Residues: CSVGAAGRFNEQFF.

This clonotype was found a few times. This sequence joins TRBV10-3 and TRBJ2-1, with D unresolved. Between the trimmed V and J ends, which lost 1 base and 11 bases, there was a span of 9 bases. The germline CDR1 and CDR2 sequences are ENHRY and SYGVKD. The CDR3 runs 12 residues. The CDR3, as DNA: TGTGCCATCAGTGAGTTAAAAGTAAAGCAGTTCTTC. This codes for CAISELKVKQFF.

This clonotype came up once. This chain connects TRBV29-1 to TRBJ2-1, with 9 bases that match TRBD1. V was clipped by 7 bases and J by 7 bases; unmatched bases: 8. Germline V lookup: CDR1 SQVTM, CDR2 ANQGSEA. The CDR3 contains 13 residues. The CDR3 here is CSGGPGTGNEQFF. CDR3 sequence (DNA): TGCAGCGGGGGTCCCGGGACAGGGAATGAGCAGTTCTTC.

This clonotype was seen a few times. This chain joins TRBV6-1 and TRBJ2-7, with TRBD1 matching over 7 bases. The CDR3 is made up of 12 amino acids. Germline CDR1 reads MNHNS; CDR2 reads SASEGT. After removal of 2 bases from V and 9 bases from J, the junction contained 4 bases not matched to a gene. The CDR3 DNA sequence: TGTGCCAGCAGTGAAAACCGACAGGGGCAGTACTTC. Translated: CASSENRQGQYF.

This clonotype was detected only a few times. The CDR3 DNA reads as TGTGCCACCAGTGACCAGCCAGGGGGCCCTCTAGGAGAGACCCAGTACTTC. Protein sequence: CATSDQPGGPLGETQYF. J is TRBJ2-5 and V is TRBV24-1; 8 bases are shared with TRBD1. This CDR3 comprises 17 residues. Trimming at V came to 4 bases and at J to 4 bases, leaving 13 bases not matched to a gene. Germline V lookup: CDR1 KGHDR, CDR2 SFDVKD.

CDR3 nucleotides: TGTGCCAGCAGCCGCACTAGCGAAGAGACCCAGTACTTC. It codes for CASSRTSEETQYF. The rearrangement uses TRBV7-9 and TRBJ2-5; 7 bases map to TRBD2. Germline lookup yields CDR1 SEHNR and CDR2 FQNEAQ (reference sequence). The V gene end was trimmed by 5 bases and the J gene end by 3 bases; junction bases not matched to a gene: 3. The CDR3 contains 13 residues. Together with reference TRBV7-9 and TRBJ2-5, the CDR3 gives the full variable domain: DTGVSQNPRHKITKRGQNVTFRCDPISEHNRLYWYRQTLGQGPEFLTYFQNEAQLEKSRLLSDRFSAERPKGSFSTLEIQRTEQGDSAMYLCASSRTSEETQYFGPGTRLLVL.

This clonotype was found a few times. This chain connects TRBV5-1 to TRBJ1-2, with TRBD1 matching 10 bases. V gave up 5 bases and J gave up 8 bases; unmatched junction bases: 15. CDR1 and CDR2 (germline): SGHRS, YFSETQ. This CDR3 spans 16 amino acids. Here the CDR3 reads CASSCTPGTGEGGYTF. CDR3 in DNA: TGCGCCAGCAGTTGCACGCCCGGGACAGGGGAAGGGGGCTACACCTTC.

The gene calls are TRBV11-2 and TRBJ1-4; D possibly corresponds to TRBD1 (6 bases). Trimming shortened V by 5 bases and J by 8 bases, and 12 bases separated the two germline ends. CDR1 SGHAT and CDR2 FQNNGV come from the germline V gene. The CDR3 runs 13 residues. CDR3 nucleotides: TGTGCCAGCAGCCGGGTCACAGGGGAAAAACTGTTTTTT. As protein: CASSRVTGEKLFF. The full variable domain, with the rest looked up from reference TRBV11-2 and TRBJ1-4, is EAGVAQSPRYKIIEKRQSVAFWCNPISGHATLYWYQQILGQGPKLLIQFQNNGVVDDSQLPKDRFSAERLKGVDSTLKIQPAKLEDSAVYLCASSRVTGEKLFFGSGTQLSVL.

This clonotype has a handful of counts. CDR3 region: CASSLGPNPFF. For the CDR3, the DNA is TGTGCCAGCAGCCTGGGACCTAATCCGTTCTTC. This chain joins TRBV7-2 and TRBJ2-1; D possibly uses TRBD1 or TRBD2 (5 bases each). Between the trimmed V and J ends, which lost 5 bases and 15 bases, there was a span of 14 bases. Per the germline V gene, CDR1 is SGHTA and CDR2 is FQGNSA. CDR3 length: 11 residues.

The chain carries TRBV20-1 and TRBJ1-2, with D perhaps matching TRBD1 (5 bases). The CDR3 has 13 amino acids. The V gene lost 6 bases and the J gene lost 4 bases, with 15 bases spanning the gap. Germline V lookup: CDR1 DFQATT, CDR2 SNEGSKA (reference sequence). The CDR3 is CSARPPGFYGYTF. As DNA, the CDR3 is TGCAGTGCCAGACCCCCAGGGTTCTATGGCTACACCTTC.

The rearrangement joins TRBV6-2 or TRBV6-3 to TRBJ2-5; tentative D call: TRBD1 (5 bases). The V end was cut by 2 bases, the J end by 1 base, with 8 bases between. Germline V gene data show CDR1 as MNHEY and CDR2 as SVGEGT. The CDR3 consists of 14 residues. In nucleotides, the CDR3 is TGTGCCAGCAGTTACGCGGACATCCAAGAGACCCAGTACTTC. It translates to CASSYADIQETQYF.

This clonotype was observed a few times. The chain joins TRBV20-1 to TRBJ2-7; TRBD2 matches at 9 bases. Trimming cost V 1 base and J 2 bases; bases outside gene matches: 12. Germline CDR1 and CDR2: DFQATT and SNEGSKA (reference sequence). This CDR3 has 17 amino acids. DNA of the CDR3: TGCAGTGCTAGAGTATACCCAGGTAGCGGGGGAGCCTACGAGCAGTACTTC. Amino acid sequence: CSARVYPGSGGAYEQYF.

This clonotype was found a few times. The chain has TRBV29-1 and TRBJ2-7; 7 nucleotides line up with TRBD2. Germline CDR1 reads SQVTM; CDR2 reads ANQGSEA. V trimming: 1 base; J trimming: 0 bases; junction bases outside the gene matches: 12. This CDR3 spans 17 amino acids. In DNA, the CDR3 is TGCAGCGTTGAAGGGGCGAGCGGGGCTCAGAGCTCCTACGAGCAGTACTTC. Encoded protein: CSVEGASGAQSSYEQYF.